The rows below give T cell receptor beta chains drawn from one sample of a study of control samples from healthy donors and cancer patients. Generated by immunoSEQ multiplex PCR, the TCRdb table keeps only in-frame clones and is missing some. The sample has around 230,000 clones, 90% to 95% seen once. Sample: blood. These receptors all stem from a man aged 50 to 60 in good health. CDR3s include the opening cysteine and the closing phenylalanine or tryptophan. A D gene is named only where the DNA matches it firmly. The size of a clone is reported for some rows only, either as once, few or many, or as a class for expanded clones.

CDR3 DNA,CDR3 protein,J gene,V gene,clone size,D gene
TGCGCCAGCAGCTGGGGGACACTTAACACCGGGGAGCTGTTTTTT,CASSWGTLNTGELFF,TRBJ2-2,TRBV5-1,-,-
TGTGCCAGCAGTCGTCAGGGGGCGCGAGGAAAGGGCTACACCTTC,CASSRQGARGKGYTF,TRBJ1-2,TRBV6-6,-,TRBD1
TGTGCCAGCAGCCAAGTAACTAGCGGGGGGTATGTAACAGATACGCAGTATTTT,CASSQVTSGGYVTDTQYF,TRBJ2-3,TRBV3-1/TRBV3-2,-,TRBD2
TGCGCCAGCAGCTTGGGGACAGGTTGGAACACTGAAGCTTTCTTT,CASSLGTGWNTEAFF,TRBJ1-1,TRBV5-1,-,TRBD1
TGTGCCAGCAGCTCTGACAGGGGAAGTTCACCCCTTCACTTT,CASSSDRGSSPLHF,TRBJ1-6,TRBV7-9,-,TRBD1
TGTGCCAGCAGCCCGAGTCCTGGACAGGGGGGATCACCTCAGCCCCAGCATTTT,CASSPSPGQGGSPQPQHF,TRBJ1-5,TRBV4-2,-,TRBD1
TGCGCCAGCAGCCAATCTTACAGGGTAGACATCGGGGAGCTGTTTTTT,CASSQSYRVDIGELFF,TRBJ2-2,TRBV4-3,few,-
TGTGCCAGCACCGGGACGGCGGGAAACACCATATATTTT,CASTGTAGNTIYF,TRBJ1-3,TRBV2,-,-
TGCGCCAGCAGCTTAAATCCGGGACAGGGGGCTGGGGTCTACACCTTC,CASSLNPGQGAGVYTF,TRBJ1-2,TRBV5-1,-,TRBD1
TGTGCCAGTAGTATTGAGGACAAAGGGGGTCGGGGGACGCAGTATTTT,CASSIEDKGGRGTQYF,TRBJ2-3,TRBV19,-,-
TGCGCCAGCAGCTTGGTGGCTGGTACCCCCAATGAGCAGTTCTTC,CASSLVAGTPNEQFF,TRBJ2-1,TRBV5-1,-,-
TGTGCCAGCACCCCCGGGATCACCACAGATACGCAGTATTTT,CASTPGITTDTQYF,TRBJ2-3,TRBV9,-,-
TGTGCCTGGAGTATTCGTTCCCGGGATGAAAAACTGTTTTTT,CAWSIRSRDEKLFF,TRBJ1-4,TRBV30,-,-
TGCGCCAGCAGCCCGACCGCGGAAGATGGCAATGAGCAGTTCTTC,CASSPTAEDGNEQFF,TRBJ2-1,TRBV4-1,many,-
TGCGCCAGCAGCTTGTCTGGGGTGCCCTCCGAGCAGTACTTC,CASSLSGVPSEQYF,TRBJ2-7,TRBV5-1,-,-
TGTGCCACCAGTGATCTAGGGGGTGGCTACACCTTC,CATSDLGGGYTF,TRBJ1-2,TRBV24-1,-,-
TGCGCCAGCAGGACAGGGGATGGAGAGACCCAGTACTTC,CASRTGDGETQYF,TRBJ2-5,TRBV5-1,once,TRBD1
TGTGCCAGCACCCCTAGGGGCCAGGGTGGAGAGACCCAGTACTTC,CASTPRGQGGETQYF,TRBJ2-5,TRBV3-1/TRBV3-2,once,-
TGTGCCAGCACGCAACTTCAGGGTTCACCCCTCCACTTT,CASTQLQGSPLHF,TRBJ1-6,TRBV12-3/TRBV12-4,once,-
TGTGCCGTGAGGGCCCTCACAGATACGCAGTATTTT,CAVRALTDTQYF,TRBJ2-3,TRBV6-5,-,-
TGTGCCAGCAACAGGGGGGATCAGCCCCAGCATTTT,CASNRGDQPQHF,TRBJ1-5,TRBV2,few,TRBD1
TGTGCCATAGAGGACAGGGGATCCCTGAACACCGGGGAGCTGTTTTTT,CAIEDRGSLNTGELFF,TRBJ2-2,TRBV24-1,-,TRBD1
TGTGCCAGCAGTATCCGGCACAATCAGCCCCAGCATTTT,CASSIRHNQPQHF,TRBJ1-5,TRBV6-5,-,-
TGTGCCAGCAGCCACGGACAGGTGAACACTGAAGCTTTCTTT,CASSHGQVNTEAFF,TRBJ1-1,TRBV28,-,TRBD1
TGTGCCAGCGTTTTTTCGTGGGGGAACACTGAAGCTTTCTTT,CASVFSWGNTEAFF,TRBJ1-1,TRBV5-5,-,-
TGTGCCAGCAGCCCCATCCTCGGGGCGAACACCGGGGAGCTGTTTTTT,CASSPILGANTGELFF,TRBJ2-2,TRBV7-9,-,-
TGTGCCAGCAGTCCCCAGAACACCGGGGAGCTGTTTTTT,CASSPQNTGELFF,TRBJ2-2,TRBV7-3,-,-
TGCGCCAGCAGCCAAGGGGGTCTTAGGACAGATACGCAGTATTTT,CASSQGGLRTDTQYF,TRBJ2-3,TRBV4-1,-,-
TGTGCCAGCAGCCGTAGACAGAGCGAGCAGTACTTC,CASSRRQSEQYF,TRBJ2-7,TRBV6-6,-,-
TGTGCCAGCAGTTTAGTGGCTCGCAGAAACATTCAGTACTTC,CASSLVARRNIQYF,TRBJ2-4,TRBV28,-,-
TGTGCCAGCTCAGTTACAACAGGGGGCCTGGCTGAAGCTTTCTTT,CASSVTTGGLAEAFF,TRBJ1-1,TRBV18,-,TRBD1
TGTGCCACCAGCAGAGATCAGACTAGCACAGATACGCAGTATTTT,CATSRDQTSTDTQYF,TRBJ2-3,TRBV15,-,-
TGCAGCGTTGGGGTTGGGGGGCTGGCCACCGGGGAGCTGTTTTTT,CSVGVGGLATGELFF,TRBJ2-2,TRBV29-1,-,-